This entry concerns a single T cell receptor beta chain. Antigen specificity is unknown. Here immunoSEQ multiplex PCR was the method, and the copy in TCRdb shows in-frame clones only, minus some. In the table there are about 140,000 clones, 80% to 95% of which are singletons. The sample is drawn from a study of T cell responses to AZD1222 COVID-19 vaccine. Study results and caveats: Donors skewed white British and female; clonal diversity was possibly underestimated. Following two doses of AZD1222, Spike-specific TCR breadth and depth rose.

The receptor comes from an adult who received the AZD1222 COVID-19 vaccine. The specimen was peripheral blood, collected 28 days after the second AZD1222 dose.

The CDR3 region is CASSSNPGQTTNTEAFF. The CDR3 bases are TGTGCCAGCAGCTCAAACCCGGGACAAACCACGAACACTGAAGCTTTCTTT. This chain connects TRBV5-6 to TRBJ1-1, with a weak D call TRBD1 (6 bases). V was cut by 3 bases and J by 1 base, with 19 bases left in between. This CDR3 is built from 17 residues. Germline lookup yields CDR1 SGHDT and CDR2 YYEEEE.